These 9 T cell receptor beta chains were sequenced from one sample in a study of chemoradiotherapy in HPV16-positive cancers. The table came from immunoSEQ multiplex PCR; TCRdb's copy has only in-frame clones and leaves some out. Of around 9,500 clones listed, around two thirds are singletons. This material was collected from a patient who underwent chemoradiotherapy. All receptors derive from a human donor with HPV-associated anogenital cancer.

The rearrangement links TRBV5-1 to TRBJ2-3; 9 nucleotides align to TRBD2. Germline CDR1 and CDR2: SGHRS and YFSETQ. The CDR3 runs to 17 residues. The ends lost 5 bases at V and 5 bases at J; junction bases unmatched: 15. CDR3 sequence (DNA): TGCGCCAGCAGACGAAACCCTAGCGGGGACCCGGGAGATACGCAGTATTTT. It specifies CASRRNPSGDPGDTQYF.

By its share, this clone is medium-sized. The V and J genes are TRBV18 and TRBJ2-7, with TRBD2 matching over 13 bases. CDR3 length equals 18 residues. Germline assignment: CDR1 KGHSH and CDR2 LQKENI. Unmatched junction bases numbered 7, after V lost 2 bases and J lost 0 bases. The DNA for the CDR3 is TGTGCCAGCTCACCATCCTGGACTAGCGGGGGCCTCTCCTACGAGCAGTACTTC. Residues: CASSPSWTSGGLSYEQYF. Full variable domain (missing parts from reference TRBV18 and TRBJ2-7): NAGVMQNPRHLVRRRGQEARLRCSPMKGHSHVYWYRQLPEEGLKFMVYLQKENIIDESGMPKERFSAEFPKEGPSILRIQQVVRGDSAAYFCASSPSWTSGGLSYEQYFGPGTRLTVT.

The chain joins TRBV30 to TRBJ1-4; possible D gene TRBD1, 5 bases. Trimming took off 0 bases at V and 14 bases at J, with 10 bases between the two ends. The CDR3 extends over 11 amino acids. Per the germline V gene, CDR1 is GTSNPN and CDR2 is SVGIG (reference sequence). The CDR3 DNA reads TGTGCCTGGAGTGTTGGGGCAAGCCTGTTTTTT. Residues: CAWSVGASLFF.

The chain couples TRBV7-8 to TRBJ1-4, with D perhaps TRBD1 (5 bases). V lost 5 bases to trimming and J lost 0 bases, with 10 bases between them. Germline V gene lookup returns CDR1 SGHVS and CDR2 FQNEAQ. CDR3 size: 15 residues. As DNA, the CDR3 is TGTGCCAGCAGCCGCGGGGGGGCAACTAATGAAAAACTGTTTTTT. Encoded protein: CASSRGGATNEKLFF. Based on the CDR3 plus reference TRBV7-8 and TRBJ1-4, the full variable domain is GAGVSQSPRYKVAKRGQDVALRCDPISGHVSLFWYQQALGQGPEFLTYFQNEAQLDKSGLPSDRFFAERPEGSVSTLKIQRTQQEDSAVYLCASSRGGATNEKLFFGSGTQLSVL.

This chain links TRBV5-6 with TRBJ2-5; TRBD2 aligns across 8 bases. The CDR3 has 15 amino acids. Trimming cost V 0 bases and J 4 bases; bases outside gene matches: 5. The germline V gene has CDR1 SGHDT and CDR2 YYEEEE. The DNA for the CDR3 is TGTGCCAGCAGCTTGGCGGGGGGGCTTTCAGAGACCCAGTACTTC. It specifies CASSLAGGLSETQYF.

This rearrangement joins TRBV10-3 to TRBJ1-6; 7 bases agree with TRBD1. The germline CDR1 and CDR2 sequences are ENHRY and SYGVKD. This CDR3 is built from 16 residues. V lost 4 bases and J lost 3; bases outside the gene matches: 6. CDR3 sequence: CAISVDRAIYNSPLHF. The CDR3 DNA is TGTGCCATCAGTGTCGACAGGGCCATCTATAATTCACCCCTCCACTTT.

In its sample, this clone was seen a few times. This chain joins TRBV19 and TRBJ2-5; D is unclear. The CDR3 consists of 13 residues. Germline V gene data show CDR1 as LNHDA and CDR2 as SQIVND (reference sequence). V gave up 5 bases and J gave up 2 bases, with 9 bases separating them. CDR3 protein: CASSSASQETQYF. The CDR3 nucleotides are TGTGCCAGTAGTTCGGCTAGTCAAGAGACCCAGTACTTC.

Only a few counts were recorded for this clone. The genes are TRBV7-3 and TRBJ1-1, with a possible D match to TRBD1 (6 bases). The CDR3 runs to 16 residues. CDR1 and CDR2 from the germline V gene are SGHTA and FQGTGA. With 2 bases removed from V and 3 bases from J, the gap between germline ends came to 16 bases. The CDR3 DNA reads as TGTGCCAGCAGCTTAGACGGACGGGGGCCCTACACTGAAGCTTTCTTT. It yields the protein CASSLDGRGPYTEAFF. The full variable domain, rest sourced from reference TRBV7-3 and TRBJ1-1, is GAGVSQTPSNKVTEKGKYVELRCDPISGHTALYWYRQSLGQGPEFLIYFQGTGAADDSGLPNDRFFAVRPEGSVSTLKIQRTERGDSAVYLCASSLDGRGPYTEAFFGQGTRLTVV.

The V gene is TRBV7-2, the J gene TRBJ2-5; 8 nucleotides align to TRBD1. CDR3 size: 15 residues. Per the germline V gene, CDR1 is SGHTA and CDR2 is FQGNSA. V lost 3 bases, J lost 2 bases, and 5 bases stayed unmatched. CDR3 sequence: CASSFQGARQETQYF. Here the CDR3 DNA reads TGTGCCAGCAGCTTCCAGGGGGCTCGACAAGAGACCCAGTACTTC.